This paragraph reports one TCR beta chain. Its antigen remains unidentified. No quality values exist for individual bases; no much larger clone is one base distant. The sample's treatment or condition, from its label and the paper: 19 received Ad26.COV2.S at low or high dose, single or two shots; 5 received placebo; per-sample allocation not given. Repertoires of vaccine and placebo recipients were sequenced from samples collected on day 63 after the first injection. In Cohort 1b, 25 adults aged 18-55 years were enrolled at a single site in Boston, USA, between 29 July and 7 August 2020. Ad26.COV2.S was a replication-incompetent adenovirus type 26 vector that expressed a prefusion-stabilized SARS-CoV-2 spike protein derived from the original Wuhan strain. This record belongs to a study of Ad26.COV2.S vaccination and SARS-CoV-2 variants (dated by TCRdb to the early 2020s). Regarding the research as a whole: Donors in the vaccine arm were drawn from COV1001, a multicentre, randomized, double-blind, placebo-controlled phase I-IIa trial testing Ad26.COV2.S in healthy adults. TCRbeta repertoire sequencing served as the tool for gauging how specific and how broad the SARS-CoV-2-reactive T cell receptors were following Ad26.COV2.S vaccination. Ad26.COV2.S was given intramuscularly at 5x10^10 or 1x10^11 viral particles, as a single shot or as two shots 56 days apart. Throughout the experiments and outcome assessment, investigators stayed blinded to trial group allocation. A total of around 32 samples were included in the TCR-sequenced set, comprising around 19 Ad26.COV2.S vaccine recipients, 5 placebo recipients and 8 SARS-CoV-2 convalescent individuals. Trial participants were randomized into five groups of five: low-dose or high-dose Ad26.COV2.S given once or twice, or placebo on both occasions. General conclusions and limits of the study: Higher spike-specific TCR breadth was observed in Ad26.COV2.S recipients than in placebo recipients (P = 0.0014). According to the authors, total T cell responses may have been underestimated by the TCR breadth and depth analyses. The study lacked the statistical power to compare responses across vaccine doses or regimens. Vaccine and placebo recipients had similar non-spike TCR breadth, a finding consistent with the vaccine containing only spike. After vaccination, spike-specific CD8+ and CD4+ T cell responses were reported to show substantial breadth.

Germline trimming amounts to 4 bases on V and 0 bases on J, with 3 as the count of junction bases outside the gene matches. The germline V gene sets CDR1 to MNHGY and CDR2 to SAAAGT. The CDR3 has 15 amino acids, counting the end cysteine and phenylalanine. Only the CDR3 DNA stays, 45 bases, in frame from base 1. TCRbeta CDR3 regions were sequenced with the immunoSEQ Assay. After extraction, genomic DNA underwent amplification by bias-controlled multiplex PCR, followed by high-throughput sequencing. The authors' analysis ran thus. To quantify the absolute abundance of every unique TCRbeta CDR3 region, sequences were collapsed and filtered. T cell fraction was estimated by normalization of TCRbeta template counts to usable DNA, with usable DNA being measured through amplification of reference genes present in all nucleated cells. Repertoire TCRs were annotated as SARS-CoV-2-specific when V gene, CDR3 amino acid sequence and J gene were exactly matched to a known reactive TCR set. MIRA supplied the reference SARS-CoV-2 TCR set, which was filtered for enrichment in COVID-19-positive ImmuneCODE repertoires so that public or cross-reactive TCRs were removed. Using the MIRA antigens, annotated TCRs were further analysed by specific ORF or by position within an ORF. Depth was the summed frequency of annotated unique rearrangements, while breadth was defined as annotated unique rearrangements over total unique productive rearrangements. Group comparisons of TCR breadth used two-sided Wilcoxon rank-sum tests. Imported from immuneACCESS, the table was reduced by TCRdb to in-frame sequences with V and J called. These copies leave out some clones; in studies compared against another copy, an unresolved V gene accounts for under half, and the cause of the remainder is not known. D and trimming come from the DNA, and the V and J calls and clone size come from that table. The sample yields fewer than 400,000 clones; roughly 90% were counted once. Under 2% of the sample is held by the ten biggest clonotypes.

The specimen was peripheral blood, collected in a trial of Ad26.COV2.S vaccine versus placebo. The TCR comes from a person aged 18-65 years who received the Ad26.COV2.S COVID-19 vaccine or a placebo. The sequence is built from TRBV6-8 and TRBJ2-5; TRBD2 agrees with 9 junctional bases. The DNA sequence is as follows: TGTGCCAGCAGTTCCCAGCGGGAGGACCAAGAGACCCAGTACTTC. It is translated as CASSSQREDQETQYF.